This T cell receptor beta chain was recovered during a study of OX40 agonist ivuxolimab in advanced cancers. About the research overall: Partial responses were observed in three patients, of whom one had hepatocellular carcinoma and two had cutaneous melanoma.

On this clone: What it binds is unknown.

After removal of 3 bases from V and 4 bases from J, the junction contained 9 bases not matched to a gene. Germline CDR1 SQVTM, CDR2 ANQGSEA. The CDR3 runs 15 residues. The method was immunoSEQ multiplex PCR; TCRdb's version includes in-frame clones alone and lacks a portion of them. The sample holds 90,000 to 100,000 clones, 75% to 90% seen once. Study-wide points: On average, a greater number of expanded clones characterised CD8+ T cells relative to CD4+.

The sequence was obtained from an adult with an advanced solid tumor such as melanoma, head and neck, liver or kidney cancer. The input for sequencing was CD4+ or CD8+ T cells sorted from blood, taken in a trial of the OX40 agonist ivuxolimab. This chain joins TRBV29-1 and TRBJ2-3, with 8 nucleotides matching TRBD2. The CDR3 loop is CSVDPPAGVSDTQYF. The CDR3 DNA follows: TGCAGCGTTGATCCCCCAGCGGGAGTATCAGATACGCAGTATTTT.